The 15 T cell receptor beta chains reported below all come from one sample, sequenced in a study of T and B cells in COVID-19 patients. Blood genomic DNA input for TRB amplification was roughly 220-500 ng. TRB rearrangements were amplified by multiplex PCR with BIOMED2 TRB-A/B primers. TCRdb passed the multiplex PCR reads through MiXCR, listing each CDR3 protein once. The data hold 15,000 to 20,000 distinct CDR3 sequences, with 30% to 45% observed a single time. The sample consisted of blood. These receptors were obtained from a human donor with active COVID-19.

V usage is TRBV20-1 and J usage is TRBJ2-6; the D gene is possibly TRBD1 (5 bases). Trimming shortened V by 0 bases and J by 4 bases, and 10 bases separated the two germline ends. In germline, CDR1 is DFQATT, CDR2 SNEGSKA (reference sequence). This CDR3 has 15 residues. The CDR3 spells CSAREGAKGANVLTF. The DNA for the CDR3 is TGCAGTGCTAGAGAAGGGGCGAAGGGGGCCAACGTCCTGACTTTC.

This clonotype was seen a few times. This chain links TRBV12-3 or TRBV12-4 with TRBJ2-2; possibly TRBD1 or TRBD2 for D (6 bases each). Between the trimmed V and J ends, which lost 5 bases and 3 bases, there was a span of 16 bases. This CDR3 is built from 16 residues. CDR3 region: CASSDWGALDTGELFF. CDR3 sequence (DNA): TGTGCCAGCAGTGATTGGGGGGCGCTGGACACCGGGGAGCTGTTTTTT.

The chain is built from TRBV6-1 and TRBJ2-4; TRBD1 agrees at 7 bases. Germline CDR1 and CDR2: MNHNS and SASEGT. Unmatched junction bases numbered 4, after V lost 2 bases and J lost 0 bases. This CDR3 comprises 16 residues. The CDR3 loop is CASSERQGIAKNIQYF. Here the CDR3 DNA reads TGTGCCAGCAGTGAAAGACAGGGAATAGCCAAAAACATTCAGTACTTC.

This clonotype counts as medium-sized. The chain links TRBV19 to TRBJ1-5; TRBD1 matches at 7 bases. CDR1 is LNHDA, CDR2 SQIVND, per germline (reference sequence). V trimming: 6 bases; J trimming: 2 bases; junction bases outside the gene matches: 7. This CDR3 contains 15 residues. The CDR3 DNA reads TGTGCCAGTAGGAAAGGGACAGTTGGCAATCAGCCCCAGCATTTT. This translates into CASRKGTVGNQPQHF.

V usage is TRBV12-3 or TRBV12-4 and J usage is TRBJ2-6; D might be TRBD1 (6 bases). The CDR3 runs to 16 residues. The ends were cut back, 7 bases at V and 4 bases at J, with 17 bases in the middle. Here the CDR3 reads CASTLDSSPGANVLTF. The CDR3 bases are TGTGCCAGCACCTTGGACAGCAGCCCCGGGGCCAACGTCCTGACTTTC.

This rearrangement joins TRBV12-3 or TRBV12-4 to TRBJ2-7; 12 nucleotides align to TRBD2. This CDR3 is built from 17 residues. J lost 5 bases, V lost 6 bases, and 14 bases had no gene match. CDR3 residues: CASSENPSGGARDEQYF. As DNA, the CDR3 is TGTGCCAGCAGCGAGAACCCTAGCGGGGGGGCTCGTGACGAGCAGTACTTC.

The chain couples TRBV28 to TRBJ2-5; 10 bases are a match to TRBD1. CDR1 and CDR2 from the germline V gene are MDHEN and SYDVKM. The CDR3 sequence is 15 residues long. J gave up 5 bases and V 4 bases, and 7 bases lay outside the gene matches. This CDR3 reads CASSSPGTGVETQYF. CDR3 bases: TGTGCCAGCAGTTCCCCCGGGACAGGGGTCGAGACCCAGTACTTC.

This chain connects TRBV5-1 to TRBJ2-1; D could derive from TRBD1 or TRBD2 (6 bases each). The V gene's germline CDR1 is SGHRS and CDR2 YFSETQ. Trimming removed 2 bases at V and 9 bases at J, with 24 bases between. CDR3 length: 17 residues. The CDR3 sequence is CASSLDTIGGTGAEQFF. In nucleotides, the CDR3 is TGCGCCAGCAGCTTAGACACCATTGGGGGCACGGGGGCTGAGCAGTTCTTC.

J is TRBJ1-5 and V is TRBV19, with 7 bases aligning to TRBD1. Germline trimming cut 5 bases from V and 2 bases from J; bases unmatched to any gene: 6. The length of the CDR3 is 15 residues. The germline V gene has CDR1 LNHDA and CDR2 SQIVND (reference sequence). As DNA, the CDR3 is TGTGCCAGTAGTGCGACAGGGTTGGGCAATCAGCCCCAGCATTTT. Translation: CASSATGLGNQPQHF.

This clonotype occurred a few times. The chain combines TRBV12-3 or TRBV12-4 with TRBJ2-7, with D perhaps TRBD1 (6 bases). V dropped 7 bases and J dropped 5 bases, with 15 bases sitting between them. The CDR3 has 13 residues. The CDR3 DNA sequence: TGTGCCAGCAACCCGGACAGCTTCCACGAGCAGTACGTC. Amino acid sequence: CASNPDSFHEQYV.

The chain has TRBV18 and TRBJ2-5; D call uncertain. This CDR3 is 14 amino acids long. The germline V gene encodes CDR1 KGHSH and CDR2 LQKENI. V was clipped by 0 bases and J by 5 bases, with 10 bases between them. CDR3 coding DNA: TGTGCCAGCTCACCACCCTATAGTCCGGAGACCCAGTACTTC. Its protein is CASSPPYSPETQYF.

This chain joins TRBV20-1 and TRBJ1-5; tentative D call: TRBD1 (5 bases). Trimming left V 7 bases short and J 4 bases short, with 11 bases between. The CDR3 covers 12 residues. From germline, CDR1 is DFQATT and CDR2 SNEGSKA (reference sequence). This chain's CDR3 is CSVRRGNQPQHF. Here the CDR3 DNA reads TGCAGTGTTAGGAGGGGTAATCAGCCCCAGCATTTT.

V and J are TRBV5-5 and TRBJ2-2; D is unclear. Germline V gene sequence: CDR1 SGHKS, CDR2 YYEKEE (reference sequence). Trimming took off 4 bases at V and 3 bases at J, with 7 bases between the two ends. This CDR3 region has 13 residues. Here the CDR3 reads CASSIIDTGELFF. CDR3 in DNA: TGTGCCAGCAGCATAATAGACACCGGGGAGCTGTTTTTT.

By share, this clonotype counts as medium-sized. CDR3 DNA: TGTGCCAGCAGTCAGAGACAGGGGGGCTACGAGCAGTACTTC. It encodes CASSQRQGGYEQYF. The rearrangement uses TRBV6-5 and TRBJ2-7, with 9 positions matching TRBD1. Germline CDR1 is MNHEY and CDR2 is SVGAGI. Unmatched junction bases numbered 5, after V lost 5 bases and J lost 3 bases. The CDR3 runs 14 residues.

This clonotype is labeled as medium-sized. The chain employs TRBV6-5 and TRBJ2-3, with no clear D. The CDR3 has 16 amino acids. Germline V gene lookup returns CDR1 MNHEY and CDR2 SVGAGI. Trimming shortened V by 5 bases and J by 8 bases, and 23 bases separated the two germline ends. The CDR3 sequence: CASSPEVVARWATQYF. The CDR3 nucleotides are TGTGCCAGCAGTCCAGAGGTCGTAGCCCGTTGGGCTACGCAGTATTTT.